This is a list of T cell receptor beta chains from one sample in a study of T cells after yellow fever vaccination. MiXCR, run by TCRdb on the 5' RACE reads, gives a single entry per CDR3 protein. The sample comprises 300,000 to 400,000 distinct CDR3 sequences, approximately 12% of which are singletons, and roughly 3% rests with the top ten. Sample: CD4+ T cells sorted from PBMCs, taken 45 days after the yellow fever booster vaccination. The receptor set was obtained from a man younger than 35 who received the YFV17D yellow fever vaccine. The CDR3 runs from the conserved cysteine through the conserved F or W. D genes are given only for firm matches. Clone size is not always given. Where it is, it says once, few, many or a class for expanded clones.

TRBV6-6,TRBJ2-3,-,many,TGTGCCAGCAGCCCGACAGAGCTAACAGATACGCAGTATTTT,CASSPTELTDTQYF
TRBV5-6,TRBJ1-2,-,few,TGTGCCAGCAGCATTCGGCAGGGTGGAGGCTACACCTTC,CASSIRQGGGYTF
TRBV5-1,TRBJ1-1,-,few,TGCGCCAGCAGCTTGGGGCAACTGCTGAACACTGAAGCTTTCTTT,CASSLGQLLNTEAFF
TRBV6-1,TRBJ2-5,-,few,TGTGCCAGCAGTCCCCGGGGGTGGGGAGAGACCCAGTACTTC,CASSPRGWGETQYF
TRBV7-9,TRBJ1-5,-,many,TGTGCCAGCAGCCCACCGGGGGGGACGAACCAGCCCCAGCATTTT,CASSPPGGTNQPQHF
TRBV7-2,TRBJ2-5,-,few,TGTGCCAGCAGCCCTCAGGTCGGGGAGACCCAGTACTTC,CASSPQVGETQYF
TRBV5-5,TRBJ2-7,-,-,TGTGCCAGCATGCAGAGTTACGAGCAGTACTTC,CASMQSYEQYF
TRBV6-2/TRBV6-3,TRBJ2-2,-,few,TGTGCCAGCCGGAAAACACCGTTGGGGGGGAACACCGGGGAGCTGTTTTTT,CASRKTPLGGNTGELFF
TRBV4-2,TRBJ2-3,-,-,TGTGCCAGCAGCCAAGAACACCTACTAGCCCCGCAGTATTTT,CASSQEHLLAPQYF
TRBV7-8,TRBJ1-5,-,-,TGTGCCAGCAGCTTAGATCAGCATCAGCCCCAGCATTTT,CASSLDQHQPQHF
TRBV4-2,TRBJ2-3,-,few,TGTGCCAGCAGCCAAGTCCTCGGCCTGAGCGATACGCAGTATTTT,CASSQVLGLSDTQYF
TRBV20-1,TRBJ2-1,TRBD2,many,TGCAGTGCTAGGAGTCTAGCGGGGCAATACAATGAGCAGTTCTTC,CSARSLAGQYNEQFF
TRBV29-1,TRBJ2-7,-,-,TGCAGCGCCACAGGCAAAGCATCCTCCTACGAGCAGTACTTC,CSATGKASSYEQYF
TRBV7-9,TRBJ2-3,-,-,TGTGCCAGCAGCCCCCTTCTCTCCCGGTCCACAGATACGCAGTATTTT,CASSPLLSRSTDTQYF
TRBV20-1,TRBJ2-7,TRBD2,-,TGCAGTGCTACCGGGGGGGACTCAGCTTCCTACGAGCAGTACTTC,CSATGGDSASYEQYF
TRBV7-9,TRBJ1-4,-,few,TGTGCCAGCAGCTTCGTCGGGGGACGCTCTAATGAAAAACTGTTTTTT,CASSFVGGRSNEKLFF
TRBV18,TRBJ1-2,-,-,TGTGCCAGCTCACCACGGGAGGAGGCCTATGGCTACACCTTC,CASSPREEAYGYTF
TRBV4-3,TRBJ2-5,-,-,TGCGCCAGCAGCCAAGAAAAGGGGGGCGGAGAGACCCAGTACTTC,CASSQEKGGGETQYF
TRBV19,TRBJ1-2,-,few,TGTGCCAGCCGCGGTCAGGGTCAGGATGGCTACACCTTC,CASRGQGQDGYTF
TRBV7-7,TRBJ2-3,-,-,TGTGCTATCGGCACAGATACGCAGTATTTT,CAIGTDTQYF
TRBV19,TRBJ1-5,-,-,TGTGCCAGTAGTTCAAGAGACAGACTAAATACCCAGCATTTT,CASSSRDRLNTQHF
TRBV28,TRBJ2-2,-,-,TGTGCCAGCACCCCCCCAGGGCCCTATTGGACCGGGGAGCTGTTTTTT,CASTPPGPYWTGELFF
TRBV7-9,TRBJ1-4,TRBD1,-,TGTGCCAGCAGCCCAGGGGGGGGCACTAATGAAAAACTGTTTTTT,CASSPGGGTNEKLFF
TRBV5-1,TRBJ2-2,-,many,TGCGCCAGCAGCCGAGAAAGACCCACCCTGAGCGGGGAGCTGTTTTTT,CASSRERPTLSGELFF
TRBV4-2,TRBJ1-2,TRBD1,few,TGTGCCAGCAGCCAAGAGGACAGGGAGGGCTACACCTTC,CASSQEDREGYTF
TRBV20-1,TRBJ1-1,TRBD1,few,TGCAGTGCTAGAGCGGCAGGGGGCTCATACACTGAAGCTTTCTTT,CSARAAGGSYTEAFF
TRBV20-1,TRBJ2-7,-,few,TGCAGTGCTAGAGCCGGGCCTTGGAGCGAGCAGTACTTC,CSARAGPWSEQYF
TRBV9,TRBJ1-1,-,few,TGTGCCAGCAGCGCCAGGGCCCAAACGGAGGCTTTCTTT,CASSARAQTEAFF
TRBV29-1,TRBJ1-1,TRBD1,few,TGCAGCGCCGGACAGGGGTTTTGGACCACTGAAGCTTTCTTT,CSAGQGFWTTEAFF
TRBV7-2,TRBJ2-3,-,-,TGTGCCGGCAGCTCCCGGCTAGCGCCGGATACGCAGTATTTT,CAGSSRLAPDTQYF
TRBV4-2,TRBJ2-2,-,many,TGTGCCAGCAGCCAAGCCACCACCGGGGAGCTGTTTTTT,CASSQATTGELFF
TRBV20-1,TRBJ2-3,-,-,TGCAGTGTTCCTAGGCTGGGTTCTAGCACAGATACGCAGTATTTT,CSVPRLGSSTDTQYF
TRBV3-1,TRBJ2-2,TRBD1,few,TGTGCCAGCAGCCACCCCGGGACAGGACTAACCGGGGAGCTGTTTTTT,CASSHPGTGLTGELFF
TRBV5-1,TRBJ2-1,TRBD2,many,TGCGCCAGCAGCCAGGGACTAGCGGGGGAGGGGGAGCAGTTCTTC,CASSQGLAGEGEQFF
TRBV4-2,TRBJ2-5,TRBD2,many,TGTGCCAGCAGCCAAGATCCGTCCAGCGGGGGACCCACCCCGCGAGAGACCCAGTACTTC,CASSQDPSSGGPTPRETQYF
TRBV18,TRBJ2-5,-,-,TGTGCCAGCTCCTACAACCAGGGAATTGAAGAGACCCAGTACTTC,CASSYNQGIEETQYF
TRBV20-1,TRBJ2-5,-,few,TGCAGTGCTAGAGATCCCTTGACTGGCCAAGAGACCCAGTACTTC,CSARDPLTGQETQYF
TRBV7-8,TRBJ1-2,-,-,TGTGCCAGCAGCTTAGCGCAGACGGATGACTATGGCTACACCTTC,CASSLAQTDDYGYTF
TRBV5-1,TRBJ1-2,-,-,TGCGCCAGCAGCTCCCCGGACGGGTATGGCTACACCTTC,CASSSPDGYGYTF